This entry describes one T cell receptor (beta chain). The antigen it recognizes is unknown. Per-base quality was not reported, and no clone a single base away is much larger than it. The sample comes from a study of T cells after yellow fever vaccination (dated by TCRdb to between 2017 and 2020). Background on the whole study: The SMART-Seq v4 Ultra Low Input RNA kit was used to prepare libraries from fractions with low cell numbers. Two healthy male donors made up the cohort, one aged 18 to 30 years and the other aged 30 to 40 years. To follow T-cell clones before and after both primary and booster YFV17D yellow fever vaccination, bulk TCR alpha and beta repertoires underwent longitudinal sequencing. Bulk PBMC replicates and cell subsets were isolated from blood drawn at multiple timepoints before and after both primary and secondary immunization. Overall results and qualifications from the work: Most clones expanded after primary vaccination (96% of CD4 and roughly 91% of CD8) were re-detected after the booster, suggesting that broad memory maintenance occurred. Only a couple of donors were included in the study, so the extent to which the findings can be generalized is limited. Computational filtering was required because FACS-sorted repertoires could contain abundant contaminating clonotypes from the bulk population. Compared with the primary T-cell response, the secondary T-cell response was weaker but faster, peaking on day 5 rather than day 15. A small fraction of clonotypes showed up in both the CD4 and CD8 compartments, probably as a result of convergent recombination.

The CDR3 starts with the cysteine, ends with the phenylalanine, and has 14 residues. Only the CDR3 DNA is retained, 42 bases long and in frame from the first base. Cut back by 6 bases and 5 bases, the V and J ends lie 16 bases apart. TCR cDNA was synthesized by 5'RACE template switching, through which a universal primer site and unique molecular identifiers were introduced. cDNA synthesis was primed from both the TCR alpha and TCR beta constant segments. Libraries were amplified in two PCR steps, with sample barcodes and sequencing adapters added in the second step. Libraries were sequenced on Illumina HiSeq 2500 (2x100 bp) or NovaSeq (2x150 bp). The authors processed their data as follows. MIGEC handled demultiplexing of reads and collapsing into UMI consensus sequences, while MiXCR performed V(D)J alignment. Vaccine-responding clonotypes were identified with edgeR using replicate PBMC samples, with FDR below 0.01 and a log2 fold change above 5 up to day 15 being required. Each bulk clonotype received a CD4 or CD8 identity based on whether the sequenced CD4 or CD8 repertoire contained that clonotype at higher abundance. In TCRdb, the public reads were trimmed at Q25 with fastp and aligned with MiXCR, with productive beta chains retained. Entries are consolidated by CDR3 protein sequence, retaining the most common genes and DNA. The authors' filters were not applied to this entry. The sample yields 300,000 to 400,000 distinct CDR3 sequences; roughly 8.7% were counted once. The top ten hold roughly 17% of the sample.

Sample treatment or condition, as interpreted from the label and publication: live attenuated yellow fever vaccine strain. At every blood-draw timepoint, two biological replicates of bulk PBMCs were collected. A standard Ficoll-Paque protocol was used to isolate PBMCs from peripheral blood. TriZol was used to extract RNA from bulk PBMCs, CD4 and CD8 fractions, and dextramer-positive and dextramer-negative fractions. Sequenced here: PBMCs, sampled on the day of the first yellow fever vaccination. The V gene is TRBV12-3 or TRBV12-4 and the J gene is TRBJ2-5; tentative D gene TRBD2, with 6 bases matching. The sequence derives from a man aged 18 to 30 who received the YFV17D yellow fever vaccine. The sequenced DNA is TGTGCCAGCAGCCCTAGGGAGGTTGGGGAGACCCAGTACTTC. Protein translation: CASSPREVGETQYF.